This TCR beta chain comes out of a study of T-cell memory formation after mild COVID-19. The study, taken as a whole, reports: Specificity for SARS-CoV-2 was not confirmed among the second-wave clones peaking on day 37. There were some responding clones in pre-infection memory, which suggested that cross-reactive memory had joined.

A few counts support this clonotype. What it binds is unknown. From 5'RACE with constant-segment primers came TCR alpha and TCR beta cDNA libraries that carried sample barcodes and UMIs. TCRdb used MiXCR to reprocess the 5' RACE reads, holding one entry per CDR3 protein. The sample has a few hundred thousand distinct CDR3 sequences, roughly 14% seen once. Sequencing was carried out using PBMCs or a T cell subset sorted from them (not recorded which). The TCR comes from a man aged 18 to 29 who had mild COVID-19 (a few samples of this study predate the infection). Cell type and time point are not known.

CDR3 residues: CASSLGTGGMEAFF. The CDR3 nucleotides are TGTGCCAGCAGCTTGGGGACAGGGGGCATGGAAGCTTTCTTT. V gene TRBV5-4 combines with J gene TRBJ1-1; 11 bases match TRBD1. This CDR3 has 14 residues. CDR1 SGHNT and CDR2 YYREEE come from the germline V gene (reference sequence). V was pared by 0 bases and J by 8 bases, with 3 bases of the junction left unmatched.